These T cell receptor beta chains were read from a single sample in a study of shared clonotypes between healthy human individuals. Here immunoSEQ multiplex PCR was the method, and the copy in TCRdb shows in-frame clones only, minus some. This table holds some 2,500,000 clones, approximately 93% found once. Sequencing used naive CD4+ T cells from PBMCs. These receptors originate from a man between 18 and 29 years old in good health. Some clones in this sample may be carry-over from other donors' samples. CDR3s include the opening cysteine and the closing phenylalanine or tryptophan.

j_call: TRBJ2-7
v_call: TRBV30
cdr3_aa: CAWSETPPYEQYF

j_call: TRBJ1-1
v_call: TRBV5-8
cdr3_aa: CASSSGQIIMNTEAFF

j_call: TRBJ2-1
v_call: TRBV29-1
cdr3_aa: CSGLSGYSYNEQFF

j_call: TRBJ2-1
v_call: TRBV2
cdr3_aa: CASSVVTVYNEQFF

j_call: TRBJ2-1
v_call: TRBV4-2
cdr3_aa: CASSQEGPNEQFF

j_call: TRBJ1-1
v_call: TRBV7-9
cdr3_aa: CASSNWEGNTEAFF

j_call: TRBJ2-1
v_call: TRBV11-2
cdr3_aa: CASSKPQGQQFF

j_call: TRBJ1-3
v_call: TRBV19
cdr3_aa: CASLQQGAGNTIYF

j_call: TRBJ2-6
v_call: TRBV5-6
cdr3_aa: CASSFGAVGANVLTF

j_call: TRBJ2-1
v_call: TRBV2
cdr3_aa: CASSGGGISYNEQFF

j_call: TRBJ2-7
v_call: TRBV28
cdr3_aa: CASSATPTGVRPTYEQYF

j_call: TRBJ2-7
v_call: TRBV28
cdr3_aa: CASSSGSEFYEQYF

j_call: TRBJ1-5
v_call: TRBV30
cdr3_aa: CAWSDYSLHQPQHF

j_call: TRBJ2-5
v_call: TRBV6-5
cdr3_aa: CASARTAAQETQYF

j_call: TRBJ2-1
v_call: TRBV5-1
cdr3_aa: CASSLFFTDDRGLAGRNEQFF

j_call: TRBJ1-1
v_call: TRBV28
cdr3_aa: CASSLGRTEAFF

j_call: TRBJ2-1
v_call: TRBV7-2
cdr3_aa: CASSLSYYNEQFF

j_call: TRBJ1-2
v_call: TRBV2
cdr3_aa: CASSEKGDGYGYTF

j_call: TRBJ2-3
v_call: TRBV7-9
cdr3_aa: CASSDGRGTDTQYF

j_call: TRBJ1-3
v_call: TRBV6-5
cdr3_aa: CASSYSPGNTIYF

j_call: TRBJ2-1
v_call: TRBV11-2
cdr3_aa: CASSLFRQNYNEQFF

j_call: TRBJ2-1
v_call: TRBV11-1
cdr3_aa: CASSYTGPDNEQFF

j_call: TRBJ2-7
v_call: TRBV5-1
cdr3_aa: CASSLRYEQYF

j_call: TRBJ1-2
v_call: TRBV19
cdr3_aa: CASGPGQPGSYTF

j_call: TRBJ2-7
v_call: TRBV5-4
cdr3_aa: CASSAVGAAYEQYF

j_call: TRBJ2-1
v_call: TRBV29-1
cdr3_aa: CSAAAGGVNEQFF

j_call: TRBJ2-1
v_call: TRBV7-6
cdr3_aa: CASSTDRGRVFEQWFF

j_call: TRBJ2-5
v_call: TRBV2
cdr3_aa: CASRGLAGLETQYF

j_call: TRBJ2-2
v_call: TRBV7-2
cdr3_aa: CASSSPPGTSWTGELFF

j_call: TRBJ1-3
v_call: TRBV4-3
cdr3_aa: CASSLDTGAAGNTIYF

j_call: TRBJ2-1
v_call: TRBV30
cdr3_aa: CAWSKRVRASHVEQFF

j_call: TRBJ2-1
v_call: TRBV18
cdr3_aa: CASSPGSPGEQFF

j_call: TRBJ2-7
v_call: TRBV28
cdr3_aa: CASSRPVPYEQYF

j_call: TRBJ1-1
v_call: TRBV6-1
cdr3_aa: CASSEQGLNTEAFF

j_call: TRBJ1-2
v_call: TRBV10-1
cdr3_aa: CASSSDRAPLWDGYTF

j_call: TRBJ1-4
v_call: TRBV5-1
cdr3_aa: CASSLEGWQLGLFF

j_call: TRBJ1-5
v_call: TRBV7-2
cdr3_aa: CASSGPGGYQPQHF

j_call: TRBJ2-1
v_call: TRBV15
cdr3_aa: CATSRGLAEYNEQFF

j_call: TRBJ2-3
v_call: TRBV28
cdr3_aa: CASSPSPGPEATDTQYF

j_call: TRBJ2-6
v_call: TRBV9
cdr3_aa: CASSVRATNSGANVLTF

j_call: TRBJ2-3
v_call: TRBV11-1
cdr3_aa: CASSLDGFRATDTQYF

j_call: TRBJ2-5
v_call: TRBV5-1
cdr3_aa: CASSLAIGGETQYF

j_call: TRBJ2-1
v_call: TRBV5-3
cdr3_aa: CARSSSQPEQFF

j_call: TRBJ2-1
v_call: TRBV7-9
cdr3_aa: CASSPGLASYNEQFF

j_call: TRBJ2-2
v_call: TRBV4-2
cdr3_aa: CASRQDRGNTGELFF

j_call: TRBJ1-5
v_call: TRBV5-5
cdr3_aa: CASSAWVSGDSQPQHF

j_call: TRBJ2-6
v_call: TRBV5-1
cdr3_aa: CASSSYSQGSGANVLTF

j_call: TRBJ2-3
v_call: TRBV5-1
cdr3_aa: CASSLGAIGGADTQYF

j_call: TRBJ2-4
v_call: TRBV5-8
cdr3_aa: CASSVYGTPQGIQYF

j_call: TRBJ2-7
v_call: TRBV6-5
cdr3_aa: CASRPGQDLYEQYF

j_call: TRBJ2-3
v_call: TRBV18
cdr3_aa: CASSLQTGMEDTQYF

j_call: TRBJ2-3
v_call: TRBV7-8
cdr3_aa: CASSSYPAGLAGATDTQYF